These 9 T cell receptor beta chains were all obtained from the same sample, sequenced in a study of T cell responses to AZD1222 COVID-19 vaccine. Data came from immunoSEQ multiplex PCR; TCRdb stores just in-frame clones and leaves some out. The sample holds approximately 140,000 clones, about 93% seen once. Sequenced material: peripheral blood, taken on day 0 of AZD1222 vaccination. The receptors shown here come from an adult in good health.

The chain couples TRBV6-1 to TRBJ2-1, with D possibly being TRBD1 or TRBD2 (6 bases each). Germline lookup yields CDR1 MNHNS and CDR2 SASEGT. Trimming took 3 bases from V and 5 from J, leaving 11 bases between them. This CDR3 comprises 14 residues. The CDR3 DNA is TGTGCCAGCAGTGAGGGGGCGGGAAACAATGAGCAGTTCTTC. Translated, it gives CASSEGAGNNEQFF.

In its sample, this clone was seen once. The sample has other DNA sequences that encode this CDR3 too. J is TRBJ1-1 and V is TRBV3-1 (or the pseudogene TRBV3-2), with D hard to call. The CDR3 totals 13 residues. Germline V CDR1 and CDR2: LGHDT, YNNKEL (reference sequence). V lost 1 base and J lost 3, with 6 bases in between. The CDR3 loop reads CASSQAGDTEAFF. The CDR3 nucleotides are TGTGCCAGCAGCCAAGCTGGGGACACTGAAGCTTTCTTT.

The V gene is TRBV6-1, the J gene TRBJ2-5, with TRBD1 as a possible D gene (6 bases). The CDR3 is 14 residues long. Trimming pared 2 bases from V and 4 bases from J, leaving 11 bases between. Germline assignment: CDR1 MNHNS and CDR2 SASEGT. The CDR3 DNA follows: TGTGCCAGCAGTGAACAGGGGTTTGGAGAGACCCAGTACTTC. It translates to CASSEQGFGETQYF.

The V call is TRBV4-2, the J call TRBJ1-5; the match to TRBD1 covers 8 bases. Germline V gives CDR1 LGHNA, CDR2 YNFKEQ. This CDR3 has 15 amino acids. J lost 4 bases, V lost 7 bases, and 9 bases had no gene match. In DNA, the CDR3 is TGTGCCAGCACGGCGGCTACAGGGGGAAATCAGCCCCAGCATTTT. Amino acid sequence: CASTAATGGNQPQHF.

The CDR3 is CASSRSTGELFF. CDR3 nucleotide sequence: TGTGCCAGCAGCCGATCCACCGGGGAGCTGTTTTTT. J is TRBJ2-2 and V is TRBV7-8; no firm D call. Germline V gene sequence: CDR1 SGHVS, CDR2 FQNEAQ. V lost 5 bases and J lost 4, with 5 bases in between. CDR3 length: 12 residues.

The chain recombines TRBV10-3 with TRBJ1-1; possibly TRBD1 for D (5 bases). From germline, CDR1 is ENHRY and CDR2 SYGVKD. The V and J ends lost 7 bases and 1 base respectively, with 10 bases between them. This CDR3 is 13 amino acids long. CDR3 in amino acids: CAINRQQNTEAFF. CDR3 sequence (DNA): TGTGCCATCAATAGACAGCAGAACACTGAAGCTTTCTTT.

CDR3 nucleotides: TGTGCCAGCAGCCAACCTTTCCCCAGGGACAGGGGGTATAATGAGCAGTTCTTC. Translation: CASSQPFPRDRGYNEQFF. This chain joins TRBV3-1 (or the pseudogene TRBV3-2) and TRBJ2-1; 11 bases map to TRBD1. Germline V CDR1 and CDR2: LGHDT, YNNKEL (reference sequence). The CDR3 has 18 residues. J was trimmed by 7 bases and V by 2 bases; bases with no gene match: 13.

This clone has a handful of counts. The rearrangement uses TRBV10-1 and TRBJ2-7, with D possibly TRBD1 on 5 matching bases. V shed 10 bases and J shed 2 bases, with 15 bases lying between them. The CDR3 has 13 amino acids. Germline V gene lookup returns CDR1 WNHNN and CDR2 SYGVQD (reference sequence). The DNA for the CDR3 is TGCGCCACCTCTCCTCAAGGGGCCTACGAGCAGTACTTC. It yields the protein CATSPQGAYEQYF.

V and J are TRBV28 and TRBJ2-5, with D uncertain. Trimming pared 6 bases from V and 2 bases from J, leaving 4 bases between. The germline CDR1 and CDR2 sequences are MDHEN and SYDVKM. The CDR3 runs to 11 residues. The CDR3 DNA is TGTGCCAGCAGCAATCAAGAGACCCAGTACTTC. Translation gives CASSNQETQYF.